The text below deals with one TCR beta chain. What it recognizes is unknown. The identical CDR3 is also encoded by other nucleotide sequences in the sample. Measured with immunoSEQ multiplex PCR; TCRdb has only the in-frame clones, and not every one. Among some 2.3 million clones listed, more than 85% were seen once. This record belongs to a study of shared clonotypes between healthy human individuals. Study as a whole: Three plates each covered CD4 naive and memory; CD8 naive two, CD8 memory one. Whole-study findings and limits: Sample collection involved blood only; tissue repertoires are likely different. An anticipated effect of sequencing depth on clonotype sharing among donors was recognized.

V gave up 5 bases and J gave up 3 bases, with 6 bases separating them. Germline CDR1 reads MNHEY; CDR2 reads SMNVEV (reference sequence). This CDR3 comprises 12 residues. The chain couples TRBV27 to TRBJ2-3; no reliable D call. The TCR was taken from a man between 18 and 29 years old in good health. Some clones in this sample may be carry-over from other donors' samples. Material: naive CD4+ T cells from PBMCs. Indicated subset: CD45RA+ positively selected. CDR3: CASSPRTDTQYF. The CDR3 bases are TGTGCCAGCAGTCCGCGTACAGATACGCAGTATTTT.